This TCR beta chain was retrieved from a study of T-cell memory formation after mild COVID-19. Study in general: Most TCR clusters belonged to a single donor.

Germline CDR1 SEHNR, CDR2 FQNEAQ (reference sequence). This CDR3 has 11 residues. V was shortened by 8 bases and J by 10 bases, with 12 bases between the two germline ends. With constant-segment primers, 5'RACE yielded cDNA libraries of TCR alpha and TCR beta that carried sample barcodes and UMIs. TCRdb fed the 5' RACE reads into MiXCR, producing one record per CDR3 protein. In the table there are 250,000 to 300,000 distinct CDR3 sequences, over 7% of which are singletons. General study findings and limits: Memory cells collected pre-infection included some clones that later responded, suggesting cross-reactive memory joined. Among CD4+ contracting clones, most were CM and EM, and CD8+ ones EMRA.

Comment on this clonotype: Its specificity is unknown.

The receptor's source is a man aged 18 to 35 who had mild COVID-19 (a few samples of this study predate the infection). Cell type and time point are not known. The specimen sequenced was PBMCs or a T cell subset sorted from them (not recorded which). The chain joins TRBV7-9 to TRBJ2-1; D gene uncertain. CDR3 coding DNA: TGTGCCAGCGGTCCCTTCTGGGAGCAGTTCTTC. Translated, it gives CASGPFWEQFF. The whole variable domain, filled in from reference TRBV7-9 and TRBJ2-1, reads DTGVSQNPRHKITKRGQNVTFRCDPISEHNRLYWYRQTLGQGPEFLTYFQNEAQLEKSRLLSDRFSAERPKGSFSTLEIQRTEQGDSAMYLCASGPFWEQFFGPGTRLTVL.